This T cell receptor (beta chain) derives from a study of CD8 T cells in Susac syndrome. V was clipped by 1 base and J by 7 bases, with 8 bases between them. Germline loops: CDR1 DFQATT, CDR2 SNEGSKA (reference sequence). The CDR3 length is 12 residues. Sequencing targeted TCR beta in blood CD8+ and CD4+ T cells. Patients with stable or active relapsing-remitting disease, all of them treatment-naive, made up the multiple sclerosis controls. TEMRA cells were FACS-enriched, with CD8+ and CD4+ T cells isolated negatively. Random hexamers were used to reverse transcribe the RNA input (about 0.5 to 1 ug). The amplification used immunoSEQ multiplex PCR on TCR beta CDR3; it spanned 54 Vbeta and 13 Jbeta. TCRdb reprocessed the immunoSEQ multiplex PCR reads via MiXCR and lists one record per CDR3 protein. The table includes roughly 150,000 distinct CDR3 sequences, nearly 97% detected once.

The TCR sequence derives from a human donor with multiple sclerosis. Sequencing was done on a sample of CD8+ T cells from PBMCs. This rearrangement joins TRBV20-1 to TRBJ2-1, with D perhaps matching TRBD1 (6 bases). CDR3 bases: TGCAGTGCTAGAGCAGGGGTAAATGAGCAGTTCTTC. Translation gives CSARAGVNEQFF.